This T cell receptor beta chain was retrieved from a study of T cells in Graves' hyperthyroidism and ophthalmopathy. The CDR3 is 13 amino acids. CDR1 is ENHRY, CDR2 SYGVKD, per germline. V lost 2 bases and J 11 bases, leaving 10 bases between the germline ends. Amplified regions were TCR beta CDR3 sequences from RNA transcripts. HTBI primers were the set used in a first-round RT-PCR of the TCR CDR3. TCRdb analysed the multiplex PCR reads with MiXCR anew, one entry per CDR3 protein. The table shows over 450,000 distinct CDR3 sequences, with 14% occurring only once. Clinical symptoms, serum thyroxine, TRAb, thyroid ultrasound and orbital computed tomography informed diagnoses. This sample holds PBMCs from around 9.9 ml fresh peripheral blood.

The chain carries TRBV10-3 and TRBJ1-6, with D unresolved. This receptor was obtained from a woman aged 18-29 years with Graves' hyperthyroidism. The sample comprised blood. In DNA form, the CDR3 reads TGTGCCATCAGTGAGACACGAGATACACCCCTCCACTTT. It codes for CAISETRDTPLHF.